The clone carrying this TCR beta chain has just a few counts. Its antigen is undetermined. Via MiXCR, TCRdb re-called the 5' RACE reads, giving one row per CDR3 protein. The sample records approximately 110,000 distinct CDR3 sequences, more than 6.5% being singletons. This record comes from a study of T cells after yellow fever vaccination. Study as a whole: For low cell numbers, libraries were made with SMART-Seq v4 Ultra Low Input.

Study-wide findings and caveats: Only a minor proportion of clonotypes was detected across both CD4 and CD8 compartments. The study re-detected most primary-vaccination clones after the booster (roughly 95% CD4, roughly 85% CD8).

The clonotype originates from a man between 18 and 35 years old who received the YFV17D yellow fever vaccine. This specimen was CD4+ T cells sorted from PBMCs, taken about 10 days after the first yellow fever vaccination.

CDR3 nucleotides: TGTGCCAGCAGCTCGAGACAGGGAGGGTGGGGTGAAGCTTTCTTT. Translated: CASSSRQGGWGEAFF. This chain connects TRBV7-2 to TRBJ1-1; 7 positions agree with TRBD1. Per the germline V gene, CDR1 is SGHTA and CDR2 is FQGNSA. The CDR3 covers 15 residues. The V gene end was trimmed by 4 bases and the J gene end by 7 bases; junction bases not matched to a gene: 12.